Following are 21 T cell receptor beta chains from one sample sequenced in a study of T cell responses to AZD1222 COVID-19 vaccine (dated by TCRdb to the early 2020s). The library came from the immunoSEQ multiplex PCR assay. TCRdb re-hosts the immuneACCESS table, in-frame sequences only. Its copies lack some clones; in the studies checked, an unresolved V gene accounts for under half of them, and the cause for the rest is not known. The sample includes 95,000 to 150,000 clones, with roughly nine tenths observed a single time. 3.1% of the sample is taken by the ten largest. Sample time point, as interpreted from the label and publication: baseline before first vaccination. Sequences were derived from peripheral blood, sampled on day 0 of AZD1222 vaccination. Every receptor here comes from an adult in good health.

This clone was counted a few times. The chain links TRBV27 to TRBJ2-7, with D perhaps TRBD2 (5 bases). CDR3 length: 14 residues. V was pared by 6 bases and J by 0 bases, with 12 bases between. CDR1 MNHEY and CDR2 SMNVEV come from the germline V gene (reference sequence). The CDR3 coding sequence is TGTGCCAGCAGCGAGGGAGATAGCTCCTACGAGCAGTACTTC. Amino acids: CASSEGDSSYEQYF.

The chain couples TRBV28 to TRBJ1-1, with D unresolved. Per germline, CDR1 MDHEN and CDR2 SYDVKM. The CDR3 loop spans 13 amino acids. V was pared by 6 bases and J by 0 bases, with 8 bases between. The CDR3 coding sequence is TGTGCCAGCAGACCGTACATGAACACTGAAGCTTTCTTT. Translated, it gives CASRPYMNTEAFF.

The J gene is TRBJ2-7, the V gene TRBV4-3; TRBD1 aligns across 10 bases. Germline V lookup: CDR1 LGHNA, CDR2 YSLEER. Trimming at V came to 4 bases and at J to 4 bases, leaving 4 bases not matched to a gene. This CDR3 is built from 14 residues. For the CDR3, the DNA is TGCGCCAGCAGCCCCGGGACAGGGGATTACGAGCAGTACTTC. It is translated as CASSPGTGDYEQYF.

The rearrangement links TRBV27 to TRBJ2-1, with 11 nucleotides matching TRBD1. The length of the CDR3 is 15 residues. The germline gives CDR1 MNHEY, CDR2 SMNVEV (reference sequence). V trimming: 2 bases; J trimming: 6 bases; junction bases outside the gene matches: 3. CDR3 DNA sequence: TGTGCCAGCAGTTTACGGGACAGGGGGGGCAATGAGCAGTTCTTC. Its protein is CASSLRDRGGNEQFF.

The V gene is TRBV25-1, the J gene TRBJ1-1; D may be TRBD1 (6 bases). The CDR3 totals 13 residues. Trimming stripped 7 bases from V and 3 bases from J, with 12 bases between. Germline CDR1 and CDR2: MGHDK and SYGVNS. The CDR3 loop is CASTRGGYTEAFF. CDR3 nucleotide sequence: TGTGCCAGCACCCGAGGGGGATACACTGAAGCTTTCTTT.

As DNA, the CDR3 is TGCGCCAGCAGCCCGGCCGGGACAGCGCCCAGCGAGCAGTACTTC. This translates into CASSPAGTAPSEQYF. This chain uses TRBV5-1 with TRBJ2-7, with 7 bases fitting TRBD1. Trimming removed 4 bases from V and 6 bases from J; junction bases left unmatched: 13. This CDR3 is 15 amino acids long. Germline lookup yields CDR1 SGHRS and CDR2 YFSETQ.

V and J are TRBV27 and TRBJ2-1; 13 nucleotides agree with TRBD2. The CDR3 is 15 amino acids. The V segment lost 8 bases and the J segment 6 bases; nucleotides outside the gene matches: 7. Germline V gene data show CDR1 as MNHEY and CDR2 as SMNVEV (reference sequence). Here the CDR3 reads CASSRGLAGINEQFF. CDR3 DNA: TGTGCCAGCTCCCGGGGACTAGCGGGAATCAATGAGCAGTTCTTC.

This rearrangement joins TRBV7-9 to TRBJ2-5; a possible D gene is TRBD2 (6 bases). CDR3 size: 15 residues. Germline V gives CDR1 SEHNR, CDR2 FQNEAQ (reference sequence). V was clipped by 5 bases and J by 1 base, with 14 bases between them. CDR3 coding DNA: TGTGCCAGCAGCGGAGGTCCGGGGGTCCAAGAGACCCAGTACTTC. Translation: CASSGGPGVQETQYF. Full variable domain (remainder filled in from reference TRBV7-9 and TRBJ2-5): DTGVSQNPRHKITKRGQNVTFRCDPISEHNRLYWYRQTLGQGPEFLTYFQNEAQLEKSRLLSDRFSAERPKGSFSTLEIQRTEQGDSAMYLCASSGGPGVQETQYFGPGTRLLVL.

The chain is built from TRBV11-3 and TRBJ1-5; TRBD1 aligns across 8 bases. Trimming at V came to 5 bases and at J to 1 base, leaving 13 bases not matched to a gene. CDR1 and CDR2 (germline): SGHNT, YENEEA. This CDR3 has 18 residues. The CDR3 DNA is TGTGCCAGCAGCCCTCAAAGGGGGTGGGACAGGAGCAATCAGCCCCAGCATTTT. The encoded protein is CASSPQRGWDRSNQPQHF.

In this sample, this clone turned up once. This sequence joins TRBV14 and TRBJ1-1; D gene ambiguous. Germline values: CDR1 SGHDN, CDR2 FVKESK. The CDR3 loop spans 12 amino acids. V lost 4 bases, J lost 4 bases, and 7 bases lay in between. Here the CDR3 reads CASSPQLTEAFF. The CDR3 nucleotides read TGTGCCAGCAGCCCCCAACTCACTGAAGCTTTCTTT.

The chain recombines TRBV19 with TRBJ1-5; no clear D. Germline CDR1 is LNHDA and CDR2 is SQIVND (reference sequence). The CDR3 loop spans 12 amino acids. V lost 3 bases and J lost 6, with 6 bases in between. The DNA for the CDR3 is TGTGCCAGTAGTATTAGGGTTCAGCCCCAGCATTTT. Residues: CASSIRVQPQHF.

A note on this clone: An end of the junction does not agree with germline; a read error may underlie this. V gene TRBV19 combines with J gene TRBJ1-2, with D unclear. The length of the CDR3 is 14 residues. Germline loops: CDR1 LNHDA, CDR2 SQIVND (reference sequence). CDR3 nucleotides: TGTGCCAGTAGAATAGGACGCCACGACTATGGCTACACCTTC. It yields the protein CASRIGRHDYGYTF.

The rearrangement uses TRBV24-1 and TRBJ2-3; TRBD1 might be the D (6 bases). From germline, CDR1 is KGHDR and CDR2 SFDVKD. This CDR3 contains 14 residues. CDR3 sequence (DNA): TGTGCGGTAGGGGGATCGTCTAGCACAGATACGCAGTATTTT. Protein sequence: CAVGGSSSTDTQYF.

The chain combines TRBV5-1 with TRBJ2-6; D may be TRBD1 (6 bases). With 6 bases removed from V and 0 bases from J, the gap between germline ends came to 25 bases. The CDR3 is made up of 20 amino acids. The germline gives CDR1 SGHRS, CDR2 YFSETQ. In nucleotides, the CDR3 is TGCGCCAGCACAGGACCCCGTAGGGGACATTTGGGCTCTGGGGCCAACGTCCTGACTTTC. It encodes CASTGPRRGHLGSGANVLTF.

V usage is TRBV30 and J usage is TRBJ2-1; weak D call: TRBD1 (6 bases). CDR3 length equals 16 residues. CDR1 and CDR2 (germline): GTSNPN, SVGIG (reference sequence). Trimming removed 2 bases from V and 1 base from J, with 15 bases in between. CDR3 region: CAWSSAYRASYNEQFF. For the CDR3, the DNA is TGTGCCTGGAGTTCCGCCTACAGGGCATCCTACAATGAGCAGTTCTTC.

A single count supports this clone. This chain links TRBV10-3 with TRBJ2-2; D gene uncertain. This CDR3 contains 11 residues. Germline CDR1 is ENHRY and CDR2 is SYGVKD. Trimming removed 3 bases from V and 16 bases from J, with 12 bases in between. In DNA form, the CDR3 reads TGTGCCATCAGTGACGGCTTTTGGAGGTTTTTT. This gives the protein CAISDGFWRFF.

V and J are TRBV6-1 and TRBJ1-4; D gene unclear. Trimming pared 3 bases from V and 3 bases from J, leaving 11 bases between. The CDR3 covers 15 residues. From germline, CDR1 is MNHNS and CDR2 SASEGT. The CDR3 DNA follows: TGTGCCAGCAGTGATGGGTCGGCAGCTAATGAAAAACTGTTTTTT. Protein product: CASSDGSAANEKLFF.

This chain links TRBV9 with TRBJ1-2; 9 bases are a match to TRBD1. The CDR3 spans 16 residues. Germline CDR1 SGDLS, CDR2 YYNGEE. After removal of 3 bases from V and 4 bases from J, the junction contained 10 bases not matched to a gene. CDR3 DNA: TGTGCCAGCAGCGCATGGGACAGGGAGGGAAGCTATGGCTACACCTTC. Translating gives CASSAWDREGSYGYTF. Variable domain in full (rest from reference TRBV9 and TRBJ1-2): DSGVTQTPKHLITATGQRVTLRCSPRSGDLSVYWYQQSLDQGLQFLIQYYNGEERAKGNILERFSAQQFPDLHSELNLSSLELGDSALYFCASSAWDREGSYGYTFGSGTRLTVV.

This sequence joins TRBV7-7 and TRBJ2-5, with 9 bases aligning to TRBD1. V shed 1 base, J shed 5 bases, and the junction held 8 bases outside the gene matches. CDR3 length equals 16 residues. Germline lookup yields CDR1 SSHAT and CDR2 FNYEAQ (reference sequence). The DNA for the CDR3 is TGTGCCAGCAGCTTAGAAATACAGGGGGCTGGGGAGACCCAGTACTTC. It codes for CASSLEIQGAGETQYF. Using reference TRBV7-7 and TRBJ2-5 for the parts outside the CDR3, the full variable domain is GAGVSQSPRYKVTKRGQDVTLRCDPISSHATLYWYQQALGQGPEFLTYFNYEAQPDKSGLPSDRFSAERPEGSISTLTIQRTEQRDSAMYRCASSLEIQGAGETQYFGPGTRLLVL.

The chain combines TRBV24-1 with TRBJ1-1, with D uncertain. CDR1 is KGHDR and CDR2 is SFDVKD in the germline V gene. The CDR3 has 14 amino acids. V lost 3 bases to trimming and J lost 1 base, with 8 bases between them. CDR3 protein: CATSDGPPNTEAFF. The DNA of the CDR3 is TGTGCCACCAGTGATGGACCGCCGAACACTGAAGCTTTCTTT.

This rearrangement joins TRBV7-2 to TRBJ2-7; 10 bases are shared with TRBD2. V dropped 2 bases and J dropped 5; count of bases not matched to a gene: 9. CDR3 length: 16 residues. Per the germline V gene, CDR1 is SGHTA and CDR2 is FQGNSA. This CDR3 reads CASSLPPSGRSNEQYF. In DNA, the CDR3 is TGTGCCAGCAGCTTACCTCCTAGCGGGAGAAGCAACGAGCAGTACTTC. Complete variable domain (other parts from reference TRBV7-2 and TRBJ2-7): GAGVSQSPSNKVTEKGKDVELRCDPISGHTALYWYRQSLGQGLEFLIYFQGNSAPDKSGLPSDRFSAERTGGSVSTLTIQRTQQEDSAVYLCASSLPPSGRSNEQYFGPGTRLTVT.